These 7 T cell receptor beta chains share one sample of origin, sequenced in a study of blood T cells in healthy people across ages. The use of a sample-barcoded 5' primer and a J-beta primer mix characterized a second PCR of about 6 to 11 cycles. One entry per CDR3 protein results from TCRdb running MiXCR on the 5' RACE reads. The top ten hold 25% to 30% of the sample, which has 700,000 or so distinct CDR3 sequences, roughly 43% seen once. The sample comprised blood. These TCRs come from an elderly man in good health.

The rearrangement uses TRBV3-1 and TRBJ2-3; the D gene is possibly TRBD2 (6 bases). Germline assignment: CDR1 LGHDT and CDR2 YNNKEL (reference sequence). The V end lost 0 bases, the J end lost 3 bases, and 13 bases lay between the germline ends. CDR3 length: 16 amino acids. The CDR3 sequence is CASSQELARRTDTQYF. CDR3 in DNA: TGTGCCAGCAGCCAAGAGCTAGCGAGAAGGACAGATACGCAGTATTTT.

This clonotype was seen at least ten times. The chain recombines TRBV20-1 with TRBJ2-7, with 9 bases aligning to TRBD2. The CDR3 totals 15 residues. The V gene end was trimmed by 0 bases and the J gene end by 2 bases; junction bases not matched to a gene: 5. From germline, CDR1 is DFQATT and CDR2 SNEGSKA (reference sequence). CDR3: CSAREASGIAYEQYF. In nucleotides, the CDR3 is TGCAGTGCTAGAGAGGCTAGCGGGATTGCCTACGAGCAGTACTTC.

The V and J genes are TRBV5-1 and TRBJ2-5; 7 bases are a match to TRBD1. The CDR3 totals 13 residues. Trimming took 7 bases from V and 5 from J; bases not matched to a gene: 8. In germline, CDR1 is SGHRS, CDR2 YFSETQ. CDR3 residues: CASGGQPAETQYF. The CDR3 bases are TGCGCCAGCGGGGGACAGCCGGCGGAGACCCAGTACTTC.

V usage is TRBV4-3 and J usage is TRBJ2-1, with 10 bases aligning to TRBD2. This CDR3 comprises 17 residues. Germline CDR1 reads LGHNA; CDR2 reads YSLEER. V lost 3 bases and J lost 8; bases outside the gene matches: 13. DNA for the CDR3: TGCGCCAGCAGCCATGCAAACCTAGCGGGAGCTTACGATGAGCAGTTCTTC. Encoded protein: CASSHANLAGAYDEQFF.

The chain employs TRBV7-2 and TRBJ2-3; 9 positions agree with TRBD1. J gave up 2 bases and V 5 bases, and 14 bases lay outside the gene matches. Per germline, CDR1 SGHTA and CDR2 FQGNSA. There are 18 residues in the CDR3. CDR3 coding DNA: TGTGCCAGCAGCACTTCCCTGACCGGGACAGGGAACACAGATACGCAGTATTTT. Amino acids: CASSTSLTGTGNTDTQYF.

This clonotype was observed many times. V gene TRBV4-1 combines with J gene TRBJ1-2; a possible D gene is TRBD1 (5 bases). V was trimmed by 0 bases and J by 4 bases, leaving 9 bases between them. This CDR3 spans 14 amino acids. Looked up from germline, CDR1 is MGHRA and CDR2 is YSYEKL. CDR3 region: CASSQDGDSYGYTF. CDR3 DNA: TGCGCCAGCAGCCAAGACGGAGACAGCTATGGCTACACCTTC.

The chain has TRBV25-1 and TRBJ1-4, with 8 bases fitting TRBD1. Germline values: CDR1 MGHDK, CDR2 SYGVNS. This CDR3 region has 14 residues. J gave up 7 bases and V 4 bases, and 5 bases lay outside the gene matches. In nucleotides, the CDR3 is TGTGCCAGCAGTGCCGACAGGGGTGGTGAAAAACTGTTTTTT. Translation: CASSADRGGEKLFF.